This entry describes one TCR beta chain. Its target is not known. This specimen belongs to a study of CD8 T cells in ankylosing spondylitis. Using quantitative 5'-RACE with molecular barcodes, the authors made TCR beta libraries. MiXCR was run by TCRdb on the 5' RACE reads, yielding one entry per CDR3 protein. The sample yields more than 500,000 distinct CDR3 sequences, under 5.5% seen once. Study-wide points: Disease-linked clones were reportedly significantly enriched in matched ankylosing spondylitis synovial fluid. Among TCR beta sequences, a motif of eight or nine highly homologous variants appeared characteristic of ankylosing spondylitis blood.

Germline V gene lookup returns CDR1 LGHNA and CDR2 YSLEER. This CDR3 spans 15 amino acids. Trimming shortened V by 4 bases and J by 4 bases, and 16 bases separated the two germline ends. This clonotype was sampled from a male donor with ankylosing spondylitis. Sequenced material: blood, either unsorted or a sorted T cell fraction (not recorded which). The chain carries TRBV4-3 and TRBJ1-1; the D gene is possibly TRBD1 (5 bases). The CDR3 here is CASSPVWGGGTEAFF. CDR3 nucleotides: TGCGCCAGCAGCCCCGTTTGGGGGGGGGGCACTGAAGCTTTCTTT.